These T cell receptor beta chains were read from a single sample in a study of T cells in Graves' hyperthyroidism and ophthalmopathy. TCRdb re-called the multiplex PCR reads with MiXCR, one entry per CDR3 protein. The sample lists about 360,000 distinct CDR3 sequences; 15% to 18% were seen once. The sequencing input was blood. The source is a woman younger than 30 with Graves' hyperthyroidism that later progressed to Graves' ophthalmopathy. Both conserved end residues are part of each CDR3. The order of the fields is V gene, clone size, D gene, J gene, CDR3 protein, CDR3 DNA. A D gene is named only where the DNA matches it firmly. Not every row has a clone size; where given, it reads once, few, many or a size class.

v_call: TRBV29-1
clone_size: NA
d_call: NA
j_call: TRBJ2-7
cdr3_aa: CSVSGTSYEQYF
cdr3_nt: TGCAGCGTTTCCGGGACATCCTACGAGCAGTACTTC

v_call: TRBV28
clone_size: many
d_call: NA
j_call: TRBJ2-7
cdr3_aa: CASSPARGPPAYEQYF
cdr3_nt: TGTGCCAGCAGCCCGGCAAGGGGCCCCCCCGCCTACGAGCAGTACTTC

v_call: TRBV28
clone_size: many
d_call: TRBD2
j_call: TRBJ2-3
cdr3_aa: CASSREAGGPTDTQYF
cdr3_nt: TGTGCCAGCAGCAGAGAAGCGGGAGGGCCCACAGATACGCAGTATTTT

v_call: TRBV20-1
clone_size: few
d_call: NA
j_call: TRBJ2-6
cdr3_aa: CSARYSPSGANVLTF
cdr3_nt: TGCAGTGCTAGATATTCACCATCTGGGGCCAACGTCCTGACTTTC

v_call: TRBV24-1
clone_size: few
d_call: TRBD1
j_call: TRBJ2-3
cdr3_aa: CATSDFGAGGIGTQYF
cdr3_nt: TGTGCCACCAGTGATTTCGGGGCAGGGGGCATCGGCACGCAGTATTTT

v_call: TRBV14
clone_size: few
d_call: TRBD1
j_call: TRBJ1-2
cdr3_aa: CASSQDRRDRLGYTF
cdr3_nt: TGTGCCAGCAGCCAAGATCGCCGGGACAGGCTGGGCTACACCTTC

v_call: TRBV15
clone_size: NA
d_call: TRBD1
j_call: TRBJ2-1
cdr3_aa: CATSRDRGLEQFF
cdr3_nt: TGTGCCACCAGCAGAGACAGGGGGCTGGAGCAGTTCTTC

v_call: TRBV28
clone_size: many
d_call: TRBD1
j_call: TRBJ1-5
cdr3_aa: CASSRTGSSNQPQHF
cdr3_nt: TGTGCCAGCAGTCGGACAGGGAGTAGCAATCAGCCCCAGCATTTT

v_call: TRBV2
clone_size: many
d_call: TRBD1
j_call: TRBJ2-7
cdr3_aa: CASSEFHGGQGGYEQYF
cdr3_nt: TGTGCCAGCAGTGAATTCCATGGCGGACAGGGGGGCTACGAGCAGTACTTC

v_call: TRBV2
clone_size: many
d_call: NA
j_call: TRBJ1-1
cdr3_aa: CASIAGNEAFF
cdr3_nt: TGTGCCAGCATAGCAGGGAATGAAGCTTTCTTT

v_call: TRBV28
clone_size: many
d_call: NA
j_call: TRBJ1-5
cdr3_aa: CASSFRGQPQHF
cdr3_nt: TGTGCCAGCAGTTTCCGGGGGCAGCCCCAGCATTTT

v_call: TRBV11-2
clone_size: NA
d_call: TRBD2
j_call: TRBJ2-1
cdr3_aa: CASSPTPIGASGGNEQFF
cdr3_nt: TGTGCCAGCAGCCCCACACCTATAGGGGCTAGCGGGGGCAATGAGCAGTTCTTC

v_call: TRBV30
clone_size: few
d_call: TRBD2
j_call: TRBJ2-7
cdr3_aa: CAWRTSFYEQYF
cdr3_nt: TGTGCCTGGAGGACTAGCTTCTACGAGCAGTACTTC